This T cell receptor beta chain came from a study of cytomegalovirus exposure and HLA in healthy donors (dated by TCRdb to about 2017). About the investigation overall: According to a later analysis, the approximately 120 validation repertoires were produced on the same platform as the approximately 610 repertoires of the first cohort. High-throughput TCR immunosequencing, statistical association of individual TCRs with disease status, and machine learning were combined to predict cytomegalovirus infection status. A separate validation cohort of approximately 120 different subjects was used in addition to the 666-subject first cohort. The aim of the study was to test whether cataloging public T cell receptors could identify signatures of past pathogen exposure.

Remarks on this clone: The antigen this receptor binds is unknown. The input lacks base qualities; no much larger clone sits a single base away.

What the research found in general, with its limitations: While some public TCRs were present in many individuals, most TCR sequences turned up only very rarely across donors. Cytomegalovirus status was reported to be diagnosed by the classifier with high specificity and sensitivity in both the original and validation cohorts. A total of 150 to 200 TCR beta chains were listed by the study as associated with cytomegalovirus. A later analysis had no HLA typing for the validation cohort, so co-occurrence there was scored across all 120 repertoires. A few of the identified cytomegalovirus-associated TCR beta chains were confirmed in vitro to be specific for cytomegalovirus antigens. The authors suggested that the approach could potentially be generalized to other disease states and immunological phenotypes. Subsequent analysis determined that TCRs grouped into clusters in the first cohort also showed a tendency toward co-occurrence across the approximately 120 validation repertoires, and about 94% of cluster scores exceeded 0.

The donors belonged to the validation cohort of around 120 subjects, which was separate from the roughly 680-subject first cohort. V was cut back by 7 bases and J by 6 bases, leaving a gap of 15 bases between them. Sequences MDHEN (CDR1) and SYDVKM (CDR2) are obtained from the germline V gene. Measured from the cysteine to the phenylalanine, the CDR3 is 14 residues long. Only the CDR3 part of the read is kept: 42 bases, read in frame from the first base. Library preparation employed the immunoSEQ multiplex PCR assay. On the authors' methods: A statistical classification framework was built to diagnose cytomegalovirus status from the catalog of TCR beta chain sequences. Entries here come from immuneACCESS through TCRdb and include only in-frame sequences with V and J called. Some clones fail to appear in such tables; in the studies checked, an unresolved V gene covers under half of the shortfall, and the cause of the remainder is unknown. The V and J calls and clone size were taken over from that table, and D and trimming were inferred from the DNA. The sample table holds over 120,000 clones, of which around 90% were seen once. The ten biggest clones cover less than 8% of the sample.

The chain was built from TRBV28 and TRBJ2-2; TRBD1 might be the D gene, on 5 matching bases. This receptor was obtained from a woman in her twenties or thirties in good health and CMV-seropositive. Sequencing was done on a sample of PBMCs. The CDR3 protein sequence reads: CASTTLAGSGELFF. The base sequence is TGTGCCAGCACCACCCTCGCAGGGTCCGGGGAGCTGTTTTTT.